This TCR beta chain was profiled in a study of tumor and adjacent non-tumor tissue in lung cancer. This sample's RNA came from whole unsorted tissue. More than 3 cm separated this lung sample from the edge of the tumor. The germline V gene has CDR1 MNHEY and CDR2 SVGAGI. Losses at the gene ends were 8 bases for V and 7 bases for J; bases not matched to a gene: 8. CDR3 length: 14 amino acids. Three rounds of nested PCR, following a modified ARM-PCR protocol, produced the TCRbeta library. TCRdb recomputed calls from the multiplex PCR reads with MiXCR, one row per CDR3 protein. The sample lists 75,000 to 95,000 distinct CDR3 sequences, roughly three quarters occurring once.

The receptor's source is a woman in her forties or fifties with non-small cell lung cancer. The rearrangement links TRBV6-5 to TRBJ1-4, with TRBD1 matching 9 bases. The sequenced sample was distant non-tumor lung tissue. The chain's CDR3 is CASRDRGSSEKLFF. CDR3 nucleotide sequence: TGTGCCAGCCGAGACAGGGGGTCTAGTGAAAAACTGTTTTTT.